The clone carrying this T cell receptor beta chain was seen at least ten times. Its antigen remains unidentified. In germline, CDR1 is DFQATT, CDR2 SNEGSKA (reference sequence). The V end lost 3 bases, the J end lost 5 bases, and 13 bases lay between the germline ends. CDR3 length: 13 amino acids. This record belongs to a study of neurological immune-mediated disorders. General study points: HTLV-1-associated myelopathy had the most TCR clonal expansion, whereas multiple sclerosis had the least (lower than in healthy controls).

5'RACE employing 10-nucleotide random UMIs yielded the cDNA. TCRdb itself ran the 5' RACE reads through MiXCR, one entry per CDR3 protein. Of under 60,000 distinct CDR3 sequences in the sample, more than 20% were seen once. Sequencing was performed on PBMCs. This TCR was sampled from a woman in her seventies in good health. The chain combines TRBV20-1 with TRBJ2-5; maybe TRBD2 (5 bases). CDR3 in DNA: TGCAGTGCTAGGGTAGCGTCCCGGGAGACCCAGTACTTC. Its translation is CSARVASRETQYF.